Presented here are 5 T cell receptor beta chains from one specimen sequenced in a study of T cells in Graves' hyperthyroidism and ophthalmopathy. RNA transcripts provided the source from which TCR beta CDR3 regions were amplified. HTBI primers drove first-round RT-PCR of the TCR CDR3. MiXCR, applied by TCRdb to the multiplex PCR reads, yields one record per CDR3 protein. The sample includes about 350,000 distinct CDR3 sequences, about 15% of them seen just once. The sequenced material came from blood. The origin of the receptors is a woman in her thirties with Graves' hyperthyroidism.

The sample holds a few counts of this clonotype. This rearrangement joins TRBV7-9 to TRBJ2-5; 10 bases line up with TRBD1. The CDR3 spans 13 residues. Per germline, CDR1 SEHNR and CDR2 FQNEAQ (reference sequence). The ends lost 9 bases at V and 2 bases at J; junction bases unmatched: 3. CDR3 sequence (DNA): TGTGCCAGTACGGACAGGGGGCAAGAGACCCAGTACTTC. The encoded protein is CASTDRGQETQYF.

Details on this clonotype: A much larger clone differs by one base, so this may be a read error. J is TRBJ2-7 and V is TRBV11-2; D is possibly TRBD1 (5 bases). The V and J ends lost 11 bases and 2 bases respectively, with 16 bases between them. Germline V gene lookup returns CDR1 SGHAT and CDR2 FQNNGV. The CDR3 contains 13 residues. In DNA, the CDR3 is TGTGCCGGCGGTTCAGGGAAGACCTACGAGCAGTACTTC. Translating it yields CAGGSGKTYEQYF.

This clonotype was found many times. The chain carries TRBV28 and TRBJ1-1, with 7 bases lining up with TRBD1. V lost 8 bases and J lost 5; bases outside the gene matches: 11. CDR3 size: 14 residues. CDR1 MDHEN and CDR2 SYDVKM come from the germline V gene. The CDR3 sequence is CASLIDRARTEAFF. CDR3 DNA: TGTGCCAGCCTGATCGACAGGGCCCGGACTGAAGCTTTCTTT.

The chain links TRBV4-1 to TRBJ2-5; D unresolved. The CDR3 runs to 15 residues. CDR1 and CDR2 (germline): MGHRA, YSYEKL. V was trimmed by 1 base and J by 5 bases, leaving 14 bases between them. CDR3 sequence: CASSQVRTGGETQYF. CDR3 DNA: TGCGCCAGCAGCCAAGTCAGGACCGGTGGGGAGACCCAGTACTTC.

This clonotype has ten or more counts. The rearrangement links TRBV5-5 to TRBJ2-7; D call uncertain. CDR1 is SGHKS and CDR2 is YYEKEE in the germline V gene (reference sequence). CDR3 length equals 18 residues. V lost 3 bases and J lost 0, with 22 bases in between. DNA for the CDR3: TGTGCCAGCAGCTATGACCCAACAGCCAGCAACTTCTCCTACGAGCAGTACTTC. It is translated as CASSYDPTASNFSYEQYF.